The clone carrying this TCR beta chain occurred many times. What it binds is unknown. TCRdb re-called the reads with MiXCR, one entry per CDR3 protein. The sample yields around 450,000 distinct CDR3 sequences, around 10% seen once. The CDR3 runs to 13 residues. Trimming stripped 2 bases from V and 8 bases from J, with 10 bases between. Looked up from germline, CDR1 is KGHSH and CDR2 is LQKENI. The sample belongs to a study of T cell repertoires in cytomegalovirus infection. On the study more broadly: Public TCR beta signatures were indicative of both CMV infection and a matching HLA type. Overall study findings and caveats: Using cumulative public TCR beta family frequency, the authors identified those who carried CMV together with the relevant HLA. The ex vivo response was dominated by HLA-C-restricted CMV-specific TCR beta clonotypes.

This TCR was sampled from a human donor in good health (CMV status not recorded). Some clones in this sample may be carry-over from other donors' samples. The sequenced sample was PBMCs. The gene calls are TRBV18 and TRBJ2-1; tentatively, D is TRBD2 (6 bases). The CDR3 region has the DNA TGTGCCAGCTCACCAATGGGAGGTCATGAGCAGTTCTTC. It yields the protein CASSPMGGHEQFF.